This TCR beta chain was documented in a study of T cells after yellow fever vaccination. General study findings and limits: Most clones from primary vaccination resurfaced after the booster (96% CD4, about 91% CD8).

CDR3 length: 18 amino acids. V was pared by 1 base and J by 3 bases, with 19 bases between. This clonotype was counted at least ten times. TCRdb used MiXCR to reprocess the 5' RACE reads, holding one entry per CDR3 protein. This table has approximately 11,000 distinct CDR3 sequences, under 5.5% appearing once. The chain carries TRBV12-3 or TRBV12-4 and TRBJ1-5, with a tentative D call TRBD1 (5 bases). This receptor was identified in a man in his late teens or twenties who received the YFV17D yellow fever vaccine. The sample here was PBMCs, either bulk or a sorted T-cell subset (CD4+, CD8+, memory, or dextramer-sorted; not recorded which), taken roughly 14 days after the first yellow fever vaccination. The CDR3 region has the DNA TGTGCCAGCAGTTTAGATAGCAGACAGCCAGATCCCAATCAGCCCCAGCATTTT. Translated, it gives CASSLDSRQPDPNQPQHF.